The 13 T cell receptor beta chains reported below all come from one sample, sequenced in a study of CD8 T cells in ankylosing spondylitis. Each CDR3 protein gets one entry after TCRdb re-called the 5' RACE reads with MiXCR. This table holds 190,000 or so distinct CDR3 sequences, around 13% found once. Sequencing used blood, either unsorted or a sorted T cell fraction (not recorded which). All receptors derive from a male donor with ankylosing spondylitis or in good health (not recorded which).

This clonotype was counted ten times or more. This chain connects TRBV7-9 to TRBJ2-1, with D possibly matching TRBD2 (5 bases). The germline gives CDR1 SEHNR, CDR2 FQNEAQ (reference sequence). V lost 4 bases and J 10 bases, leaving 23 bases between the germline ends. The CDR3 totals 16 residues. This CDR3 is CASSSMDLQRPLEQFF. The CDR3 bases are TGTGCCAGCAGCTCCATGGACCTTCAGCGGCCACTCGAGCAGTTCTTC.

The chain is built from TRBV13 and TRBJ2-1; tentatively, D is TRBD1 (6 bases). V dropped 4 bases and J dropped 2 bases, with 12 bases sitting between them. CDR1 and CDR2 (germline): PRHDT, FYEKMQ (reference sequence). This CDR3 is 15 amino acids long. The CDR3: CASSSGETPYNEQFF. CDR3 bases: TGTGCCAGCAGCTCAGGGGAAACCCCCTACAATGAGCAGTTCTTC.

Only a few counts were recorded for this clonotype. The chain links TRBV4-1 to TRBJ2-1; 13 bases agree with TRBD2. The trim removed 2 bases at V and 8 bases at J, leaving 6 bases unmatched. CDR3 size: 16 residues. Germline V gene lookup returns CDR1 MGHRA and CDR2 YSYEKL. The CDR3 DNA reads as TGCGCCAGCAGCCAATACGGACTAGCGGGAGCTTATGAGCAGTTCTTC. Encoded protein: CASSQYGLAGAYEQFF.

This clonotype was counted between two and nine times. The chain uses TRBV12-3 or TRBV12-4 and TRBJ2-3; maybe TRBD2 (5 bases). The CDR3 extends over 13 amino acids. V lost 11 bases, J lost 2 bases, and 14 bases lay in between. In DNA, the CDR3 is TGTGCCGCCGGAGAGGGCATCACAGATACGCAGTATTTT. It encodes CAAGEGITDTQYF.

The chain couples TRBV9 to TRBJ2-1; a weak D match, TRBD1 (7 bases). Deletions cut 4 bases from V and 8 bases from J, with 22 bases between. This CDR3 has 16 residues. CDR1 is SGDLS, CDR2 YYNGEE, per germline. DNA for the CDR3: TGTGCCAGCAGCCCCCCAGGGGGGCGGGATTGGGATGAGCAGTTCTTC. Encoded protein: CASSPPGGRDWDEQFF.

In this sample, this clonotype turned up many times. The chain joins TRBV5-1 to TRBJ1-1, with no clear D. Germline lookup yields CDR1 SGHRS and CDR2 YFSETQ. The CDR3 consists of 14 residues. The V gene lost 0 bases and the J gene lost 7 bases, with 13 bases spanning the gap. The CDR3 coding sequence is TGCGCCAGCAGCTTGGAGGCAGGACTGGGTGAAGCTTTCTTT. Translated, it gives CASSLEAGLGEAFF.

This clonotype was counted at least ten times. V is TRBV12-3 or TRBV12-4 and J is TRBJ1-3; a possible D gene is TRBD1 (6 bases). The CDR3 has 13 residues. Trimming left V 6 bases short and J 4 bases short, with 10 bases between. The CDR3 DNA sequence: TGTGCCAGCAGAGGGGGACCCGGAAACACCATATATTTT. Amino acids: CASRGGPGNTIYF.

The sample holds a few counts of this clonotype. The gene calls are TRBV27 and TRBJ1-6; D uncertain. The CDR3 loop spans 14 amino acids. Germline V gene lookup returns CDR1 MNHEY and CDR2 SMNVEV (reference sequence). V was trimmed by 3 bases and J by 10 bases, leaving 13 bases between them. The CDR3 nucleotides are TGTGCCAGCAGTTTGTTTCGCTCGGCCTCACCCCTCCACTTT. Translating gives CASSLFRSASPLHF.

The chain recombines TRBV30 with TRBJ1-5; D remains unclear. This CDR3 comprises 14 residues. V lost 1 base and J lost 1, with 8 bases in between. CDR1 is GTSNPN and CDR2 is SVGIG in the germline V gene (reference sequence). The CDR3 bases are TGTGCCTGGAGTGGAGGGTGGAGCAATCAGCCCCAGCATTTT. This encodes CAWSGGWSNQPQHF.

This clonotype has a handful of counts. V is TRBV30 and J is TRBJ2-7; tentatively, D is TRBD2 (5 bases). CDR1 is GTSNPN, CDR2 SVGIG, per germline (reference sequence). V lost 7 bases and J 6 bases, leaving 13 bases between the germline ends. The CDR3 sequence is 11 residues long. For the CDR3, the DNA is TGTGCCTTGGACTTTAAGGGCGAGCAGTACTTC. Protein: CALDFKGEQYF.

The V and J genes are TRBV13 and TRBJ2-7; 9 bases line up with TRBD1. The germline gives CDR1 PRHDT, CDR2 FYEKMQ (reference sequence). The CDR3 has 15 residues. The junction had 7 bases not matched to a gene; V was cut back by 5 bases and J by 2 bases. CDR3 residues: CASSAMGQGAYEQYF. DNA for the CDR3: TGTGCCAGCAGCGCGATGGGACAGGGCGCCTACGAGCAGTACTTC.

The V and J genes are TRBV4-1 and TRBJ2-7, with 9 bases lining up with TRBD1. Germline V lookup: CDR1 MGHRA, CDR2 YSYEKL. The CDR3 has 16 residues. J was trimmed by 5 bases and V by 3 bases; bases with no gene match: 11. CDR3 DNA sequence: TGCGCCAGCAGCCAGGGTCCGGGACAGGGAATACACGAGCAGTACTTC. It encodes CASSQGPGQGIHEQYF.

The rearrangement joins TRBV5-5 to TRBJ1-1; D unclear. Germline-derived CDR1 and CDR2 are SGHKS and YYEKEE (reference sequence). The CDR3 extends over 15 amino acids. Trimming shortened V by 0 bases and J by 1 base, and 10 bases separated the two germline ends. CDR3 coding DNA: TGTGCCAGCAGCTTGGTAGACAACGGGAACACTGAAGCTTTCTTT. As protein: CASSLVDNGNTEAFF. Based on the CDR3 plus reference TRBV5-5 and TRBJ1-1, the full variable domain is DAGVTQSPTHLIKTRGQQVTLRCSPISGHKSVSWYQQVLGQGPQFIFQYYEKEERGRGNFPDRFSARQFPNYSSELNVNALLLGDSALYLCASSLVDNGNTEAFFGQGTRLTVV.